This TCR beta chain derives from a study of blood T cell repertoires in COVID-19 (dated by TCRdb to the early 2020s). In terms of the full investigation: Collaborator samples came from the United States, Italy and Spain and covered acute and convalescent phases of COVID-19. The samples were drawn from the first 160 participants of the ongoing ImmuneRACE study and from more than 1,000 subjects provided by 6 global collaborators. Where available, HLA class I and class II types were taken from metadata supplied by the sample provider and were not determined by assay-based typing. The repertoires were released in a freely available public database meant as a resource for research on the immune response to SARS-CoV-2. The prospective study material was composed of cDNA or gDNA derived from T cells, B-cell-depleted T cells, or PBMCs. A de-identified subject ID, COVID-19 status, age in years and sex were almost always included in the sample metadata. Subjects who had been exposed to COVID-19, were actively infected with it, or had recovered from it provided the deeply sampled blood TCRbeta repertoires that made up the dataset. Overall study outcomes, separate from this receptor: How much clinical and demographic metadata was included differed by source and by participant, and the metadata was provided uncurated.

At one collaborating source in Seattle, patients were enrolled during active infection and were followed longitudinally through the course of disease. Each collaborating institution followed its own protocols to collect whole blood in K2EDTA tubes. For TCRbeta analysis, collaborators shipped samples in one of three forms: frozen whole blood, isolated PBMCs, or DNA extracted from either of those sample types. The immunoSEQ Assay, a bias-controlled multiplex PCR, was used to amplify TCRbeta CDR3 regions from genomic DNA. Under the source paper's analysis protocol: Nucleated cell counts per sample were estimated from amplification of reference gene primers within the assay. To quantify the absolute abundance of each unique TCRbeta CDR3 rearrangement, sequence reads were collapsed and filtered. For each sample, productive Simpson clonality was calculated as the square root of Simpson's diversity index over productive rearrangements. TCRdb provides this immuneACCESS table in a form limited to in-frame rearrangements. Some clones are lacking; in checked studies, under half of them reflect an unresolved V gene, and why the rest are absent is not known. The DNA gave D and trimming, while V, J and clone size come from that table. Across this sample there are fewer than 350,000 clones, with around nine tenths seen only once. The ten largest clones take up approximately 6.8% of the sample.

Concerning this clone: Its antigen is not yet known. Base qualities are missing; no much larger clone stands one base away.

The germline V gene provides CDR1 SGHRS and CDR2 YFSETQ. V drops 0 bases and J drops 4 bases, leaving 10 bases in between. Counted from cysteine to phenylalanine, this CDR3 has 14 amino acids. The CDR3 DNA has 42 bases and is translated from base 1. The sample was peripheral blood. Recombination joined TRBV5-1 with TRBJ1-1; no D gene can be assigned with confidence. The source of this sequence is a woman aged 25 to 39 with COVID-19, enrolled during active disease. The bases read TGCGCCAGCAGCTTGGGGAGTCGGAGCACTGAAGCTTTCTTT. It is translated as CASSLGSRSTEAFF.